This TCR beta chain is drawn from a study of shared clonotypes between healthy human individuals. Regarding the study as a whole: The expectation was that sequencing depth would affect clonotype sharing among donors.

It was roughly 210 ng DNA, approximately 30,000 T cell genomes, that sorted-subset replicate PCRs used. The table came from immunoSEQ multiplex PCR; TCRdb's copy has only in-frame clones and leaves some out. The table records approximately 1.1 million clones, around 78% of them present only once. Ten or more counts support this clone. The antigen is undetermined. The same CDR3 also results from other DNA sequences found in this sample. Germline CDR1 reads SGHRS; CDR2 reads YFSETQ. With 4 bases clipped from V and 1 base from J, the junction kept 7 bases outside the gene matches. The CDR3 has 17 residues. Recent acute infections and vaccinations were absent in the healthy HIV-negative adult donors.

The V gene is TRBV5-1, the J gene TRBJ2-2; 10 bases are shared with TRBD2. The clonotype was recovered from a man aged 18 to 30 in good health. Some clones in this sample may be carry-over from other donors' samples. The material sequenced was memory CD4+ T cells from PBMCs. Subset specified: CD45RA-negative fraction. CDR3 bases: TGCGCCAGCAGCCCGAGTTTAGCGGGAGGGAACACCGGGGAGCTGTTTTTT. It is translated as CASSPSLAGGNTGELFF.